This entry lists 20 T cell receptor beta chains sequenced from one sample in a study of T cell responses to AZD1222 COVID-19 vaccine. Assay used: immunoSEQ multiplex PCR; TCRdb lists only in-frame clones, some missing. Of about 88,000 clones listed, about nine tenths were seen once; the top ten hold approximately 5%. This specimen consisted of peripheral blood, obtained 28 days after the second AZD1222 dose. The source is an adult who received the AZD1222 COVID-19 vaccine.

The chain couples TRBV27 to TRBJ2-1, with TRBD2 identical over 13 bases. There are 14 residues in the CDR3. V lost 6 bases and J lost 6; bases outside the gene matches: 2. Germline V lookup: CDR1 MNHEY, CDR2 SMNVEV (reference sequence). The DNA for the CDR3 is TGTGCCAGCAGCTGGACTAGCGGGGGCAATGAGCAGTTCTTC. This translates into CASSWTSGGNEQFF.

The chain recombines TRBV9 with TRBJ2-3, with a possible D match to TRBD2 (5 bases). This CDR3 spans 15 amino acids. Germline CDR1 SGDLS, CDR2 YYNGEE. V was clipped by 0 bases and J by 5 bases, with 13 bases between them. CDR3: CASSVGLAAVDTQYF. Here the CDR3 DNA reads TGTGCCAGCAGCGTAGGTCTAGCAGCGGTAGATACGCAGTATTTT.

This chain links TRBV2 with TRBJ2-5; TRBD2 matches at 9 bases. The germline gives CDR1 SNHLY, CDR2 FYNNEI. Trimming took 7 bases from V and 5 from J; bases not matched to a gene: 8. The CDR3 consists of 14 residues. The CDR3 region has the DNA TGTGCCAGCATGTCCGGGACTAGCATCGAGACCCAGTACTTC. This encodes CASMSGTSIETQYF.

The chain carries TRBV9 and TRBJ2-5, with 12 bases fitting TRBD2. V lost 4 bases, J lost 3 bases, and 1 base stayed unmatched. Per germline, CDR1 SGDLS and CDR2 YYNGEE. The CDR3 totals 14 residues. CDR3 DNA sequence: TGTGCCAGCAGCTCTAGCGGGGGGGAAGAGACCCAGTACTTC. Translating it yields CASSSSGGEETQYF.

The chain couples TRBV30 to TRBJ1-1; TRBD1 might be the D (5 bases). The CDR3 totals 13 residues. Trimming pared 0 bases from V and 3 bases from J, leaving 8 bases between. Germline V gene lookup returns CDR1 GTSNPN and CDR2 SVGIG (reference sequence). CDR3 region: CAWSVTGDTEAFF. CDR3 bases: TGTGCCTGGAGTGTAACGGGGGACACTGAAGCTTTCTTT.

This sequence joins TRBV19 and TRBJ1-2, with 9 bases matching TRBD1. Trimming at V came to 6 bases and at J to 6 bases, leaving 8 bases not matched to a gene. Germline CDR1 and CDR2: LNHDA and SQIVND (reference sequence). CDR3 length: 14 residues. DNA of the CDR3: TGTGCCAGTAGCACACAGGGGGCGCGGAATGGCTACACCTTC. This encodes CASSTQGARNGYTF.

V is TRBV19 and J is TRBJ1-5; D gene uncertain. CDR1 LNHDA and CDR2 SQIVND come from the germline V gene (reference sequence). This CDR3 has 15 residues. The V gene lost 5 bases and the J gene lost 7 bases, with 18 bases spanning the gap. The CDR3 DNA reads TGTGCCAGTAGTCCTCAGGCGGACCGCCCGCAGCCCCAGCATTTT. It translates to CASSPQADRPQPQHF.

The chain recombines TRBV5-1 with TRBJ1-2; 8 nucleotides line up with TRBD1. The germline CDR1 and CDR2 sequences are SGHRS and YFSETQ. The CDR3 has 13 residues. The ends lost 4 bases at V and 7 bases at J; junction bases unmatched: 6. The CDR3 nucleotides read TGCGCCAGCAGCGTGGGACAGGCGGGTGGCTACACCTTC. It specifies CASSVGQAGGYTF. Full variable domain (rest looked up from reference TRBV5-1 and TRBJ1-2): KAGVTQTPRYLIKTRGQQVTLSCSPISGHRSVSWYQQTPGQGLQFLFEYFSETQRNKGNFPGRFSGRQFSNSRSEMNVSTLELGDSALYLCASSVGQAGGYTFGSGTRLTVV.

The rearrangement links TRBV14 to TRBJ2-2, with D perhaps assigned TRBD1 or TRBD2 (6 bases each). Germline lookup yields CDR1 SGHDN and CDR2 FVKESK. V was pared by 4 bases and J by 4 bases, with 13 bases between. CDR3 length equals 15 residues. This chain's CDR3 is CASSLVGGSTGELFF. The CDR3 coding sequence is TGTGCCAGCAGCCTAGTAGGGGGGAGCACCGGGGAGCTGTTTTTT.

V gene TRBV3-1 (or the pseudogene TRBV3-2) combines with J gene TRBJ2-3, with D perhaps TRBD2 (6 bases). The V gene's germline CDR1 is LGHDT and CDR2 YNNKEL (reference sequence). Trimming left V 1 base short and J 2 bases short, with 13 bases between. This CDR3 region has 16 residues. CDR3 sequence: CASSQVGGGVTDTQYF. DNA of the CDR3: TGTGCCAGCAGCCAAGTAGGTGGCGGGGTCACAGATACGCAGTATTTT.

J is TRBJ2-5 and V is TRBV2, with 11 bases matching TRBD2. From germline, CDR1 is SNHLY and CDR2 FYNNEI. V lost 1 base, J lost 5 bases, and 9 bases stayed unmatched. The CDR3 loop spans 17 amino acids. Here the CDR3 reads CASSEEFGLAGWETQYF. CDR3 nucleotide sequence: TGTGCCAGCAGTGAAGAATTTGGACTAGCGGGCTGGGAGACCCAGTACTTC.

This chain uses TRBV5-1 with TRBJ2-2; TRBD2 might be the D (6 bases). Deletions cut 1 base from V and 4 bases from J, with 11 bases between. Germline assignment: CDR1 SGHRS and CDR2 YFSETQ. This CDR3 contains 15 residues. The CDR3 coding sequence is TGCGCCAGCAGCTTGTTGGGGGGTAGCACCGGGGAGCTGTTTTTT. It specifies CASSLLGGSTGELFF.

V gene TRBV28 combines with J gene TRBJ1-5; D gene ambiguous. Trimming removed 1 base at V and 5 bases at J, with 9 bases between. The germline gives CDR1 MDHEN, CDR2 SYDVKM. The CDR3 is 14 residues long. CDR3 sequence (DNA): TGTGCCAGCAGTTTATTCGACGGCGATCAGCCCCAGCATTTT. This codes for CASSLFDGDQPQHF.

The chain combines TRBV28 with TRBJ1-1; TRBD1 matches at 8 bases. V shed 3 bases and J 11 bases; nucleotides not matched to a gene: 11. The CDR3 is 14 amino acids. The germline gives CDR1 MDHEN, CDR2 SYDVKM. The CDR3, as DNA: TGTGCCAGCAGTTTGCCTCCGGGACAGGAGTTGGCTTTCTTT. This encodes CASSLPPGQELAFF.

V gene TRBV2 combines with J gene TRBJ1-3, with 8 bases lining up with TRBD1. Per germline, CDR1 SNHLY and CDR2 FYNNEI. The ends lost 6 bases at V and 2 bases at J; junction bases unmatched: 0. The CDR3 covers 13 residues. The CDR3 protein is CASRQGAGNTIYF. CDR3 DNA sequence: TGTGCCAGCAGACAGGGGGCTGGAAACACCATATATTTT.

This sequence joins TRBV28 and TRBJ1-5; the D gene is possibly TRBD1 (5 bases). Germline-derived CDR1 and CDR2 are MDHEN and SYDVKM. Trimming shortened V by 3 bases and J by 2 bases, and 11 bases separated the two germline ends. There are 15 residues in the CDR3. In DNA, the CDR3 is TGTGCCAGCAGTTTTGGTTGGGGCGGCAATCAGCCCCAGCATTTT. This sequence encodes CASSFGWGGNQPQHF.

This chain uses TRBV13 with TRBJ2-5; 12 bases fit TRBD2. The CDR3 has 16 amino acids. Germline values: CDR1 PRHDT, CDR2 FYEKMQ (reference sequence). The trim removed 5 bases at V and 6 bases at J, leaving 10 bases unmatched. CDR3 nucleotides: TGTGCCAGCAGCCCTAAGCCTAGCGGGGGGGTAAAGACCCAGTACTTC. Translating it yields CASSPKPSGGVKTQYF.

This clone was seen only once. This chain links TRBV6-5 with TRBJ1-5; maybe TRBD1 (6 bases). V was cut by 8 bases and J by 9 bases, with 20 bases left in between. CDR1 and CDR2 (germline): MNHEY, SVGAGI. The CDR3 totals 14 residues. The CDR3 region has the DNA TGTGCCAGCCACATTTCGGGACACTCAGGGCCCCAGCATTTT. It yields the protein CASHISGHSGPQHF.

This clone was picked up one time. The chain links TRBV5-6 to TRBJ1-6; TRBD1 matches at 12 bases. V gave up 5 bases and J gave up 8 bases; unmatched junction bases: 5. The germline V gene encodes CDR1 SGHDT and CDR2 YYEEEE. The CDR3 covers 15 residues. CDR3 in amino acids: CASRGQGAIHSPLHF. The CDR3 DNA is TGTGCCAGCAGGGGACAGGGGGCGATACATTCACCCCTCCACTTT. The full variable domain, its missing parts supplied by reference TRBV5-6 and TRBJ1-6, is DAGVTQSPTHLIKTRGQQVTLRCSPKSGHDTVSWYQQALGQGPQFIFQYYEEEERQRGNFPDRFSGHQFPNYSSELNVNALLLGDSALYLCASRGQGAIHSPLHFGNGTRLTVT.

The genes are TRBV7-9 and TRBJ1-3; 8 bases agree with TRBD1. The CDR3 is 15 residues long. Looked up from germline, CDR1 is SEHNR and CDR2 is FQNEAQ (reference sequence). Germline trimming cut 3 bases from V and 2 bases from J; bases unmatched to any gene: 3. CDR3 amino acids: CASSFGQGTGNTIYF. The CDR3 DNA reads TGTGCCAGCAGCTTTGGACAGGGTACTGGAAACACCATATATTTT.